A single sample is the source of the 3 T cell receptor beta chains below, sequenced in a study of blood T cell repertoires in COVID-19 (TCRdb year 2020). Libraries were constructed by the immunoSEQ multiplex PCR assay. Sourced from immuneACCESS, this table was stored by TCRdb with only in-frame sequences that have V and J called. A share of the clones is absent; for the studies checked, an unresolved V gene accounts for under half, and the remainder has no known explanation. Counted in this sample were about 140,000 clones; about 87% of them appeared once. The ten largest clones add up to about 10% of the sample. The sequenced material came from peripheral blood. All receptors derive from a man in his sixties with active or convalescent COVID-19.

This clone was seen only a few times. V gene TRBV19 combines with J gene TRBJ1-4; D not certain. Between the trimmed V and J ends, which lost 1 base and 7 bases, there was a span of 10 bases. The CDR3 has 14 residues. The germline V gene encodes CDR1 LNHDA and CDR2 SQIVND (reference sequence). The CDR3 reads CASSIVPGSEKLFF. DNA of the CDR3: TGTGCCAGTAGTATAGTACCGGGGAGTGAAAAACTGTTTTTT.

V usage is TRBV13 and J usage is TRBJ2-3; D uncertain. This CDR3 comprises 15 residues. In germline, CDR1 is PRHDT, CDR2 FYEKMQ (reference sequence). Trimming took off 5 bases at V and 0 bases at J, with 12 bases between the two ends. CDR3 sequence: CASSRQVTSTDTQYF. CDR3 nucleotide sequence: TGTGCCAGCAGCCGCCAGGTAACTAGCACAGATACGCAGTATTTT.

The CDR3 bases are TGTGCCAGCAGTTCTTTCAGGGGCTACACCTTC. Translating gives CASSSFRGYTF. The chain has TRBV28 and TRBJ1-2; no clear D. The V end was cut by 4 bases, the J end by 8 bases, with 8 bases between. Germline loops: CDR1 MDHEN, CDR2 SYDVKM. The CDR3 runs to 11 residues.